Below are 7 T cell receptor beta chains sequenced from a single sample in a study of shared T cell receptors in the human thymus. Assay used: immunoSEQ multiplex PCR; TCRdb lists only in-frame clones, some missing. The table has a few hundred thousand clones, around 93% seen once. The source material was thymocytes. The receptors shown here come from a human donor.

The chain combines TRBV7-2 with TRBJ1-3; possible D gene TRBD1, 5 bases. Looked up from germline, CDR1 is SGHTA and CDR2 is FQGNSA. The CDR3 covers 15 residues. The ends were cut back, 0 bases at V and 1 base at J, with 7 bases in the middle. Here the CDR3 reads CASSLASGSGNTIYF. CDR3 nucleotides: TGTGCCAGCAGCTTAGCCTCAGGGTCTGGAAACACCATATATTTT.

The J gene is TRBJ2-6, the V gene TRBV10-2; 11 nucleotides agree with TRBD1. CDR3 size: 16 residues. Germline V gives CDR1 WSHSY, CDR2 SAAADI. The trim removed 6 bases at V and 0 bases at J, leaving 1 base unmatched. This CDR3 is CASRDRGHSGANVLTF. Written as DNA, the CDR3 is TGCGCCAGCAGGGACAGGGGGCACTCTGGGGCCAACGTCCTGACTTTC.

This chain connects TRBV28 to TRBJ1-2, with TRBD1 matching over 7 bases. This CDR3 region has 19 residues. The germline V gene has CDR1 MDHEN and CDR2 SYDVKM. Trimming took 3 bases from V and 1 from J; bases not matched to a gene: 17. The CDR3 DNA sequence: TGTGCCAGCAGTTTCCAACCCTTGTCGCAGGGGGATCATAACTATGGCTACACCTTC. Its translation is CASSFQPLSQGDHNYGYTF.

This chain joins TRBV7-9 and TRBJ2-3; 11 nucleotides match TRBD2. The germline V gene encodes CDR1 SEHNR and CDR2 FQNEAQ (reference sequence). The CDR3 covers 16 residues. Trimming cost V 4 bases and J 2 bases; bases outside gene matches: 5. CDR3 sequence reads: CASSSGTSGITDTQYF. CDR3 bases: TGTGCCAGCAGCTCCGGGACTAGCGGTATCACAGATACGCAGTATTTT.

With regard to this clone: Other DNA sequences from this sample encode an identical CDR3 as well. The chain has TRBV20-1 and TRBJ1-5, with D unclear. This CDR3 region has 11 residues. Deletions cut 3 bases from V and 5 bases from J, with 5 bases between. Germline V gene data show CDR1 as DFQATT and CDR2 as SNEGSKA (reference sequence). The CDR3 nucleotides read TGCAGTGCTAGCCCCGATCAGCCCCAGCATTTT. Translated: CSASPDQPQHF.

V gene TRBV6-4 combines with J gene TRBJ2-2; 11 nucleotides line up with TRBD2. V was clipped by 5 bases and J by 0 bases; unmatched bases: 8. CDR3 size: 18 residues. Germline CDR1 reads MRHNA; CDR2 reads SNTAGT. The CDR3 spells CASSLGLAGISNTGELFF. As DNA, the CDR3 is TGTGCCAGCAGTCTCGGACTAGCGGGTATCTCGAACACCGGGGAGCTGTTTTTT.

This clone was seen only once. The chain couples TRBV14 to TRBJ2-1, with 13 bases fitting TRBD2. Losses at the gene ends were 4 bases for V and 9 bases for J; bases not matched to a gene: 12. CDR1 SGHDN and CDR2 FVKESK come from the germline V gene. This CDR3 spans 17 amino acids. The CDR3 nucleotides are TGTGCCAGCAGCCCGCAAACTAGCGGGAGGGCCACGTGTGAGCAGTTCTTC. It translates to CASSPQTSGRATCEQFF.